The 3 T cell receptor beta chains reported below all come from one sample, sequenced in a study of T cell responses to AZD1222 COVID-19 vaccine. The repertoire was sequenced with immunoSEQ multiplex PCR; TCRdb's copy has only in-frame clones and lacks some. The sample has 95,000 to 150,000 clones, 80% to 90% seen once. The source was peripheral blood, collected on day 0 of MenACWY control vaccination. These receptors were taken from an adult in good health.

J is TRBJ2-2 and V is TRBV5-1, with 11 bases matching TRBD2. V shed 2 bases, J shed 6 bases, and the junction held 9 bases outside the gene matches. The CDR3 extends over 17 amino acids. Germline V CDR1 and CDR2: SGHRS, YFSETQ. CDR3 residues: CASSFSGTSGGAGELFF. DNA of the CDR3: TGCGCCAGCAGCTTTTCTGGGACTAGCGGCGGAGCCGGGGAGCTGTTTTTT.

CDR3 region: CASSISGELSGRQIRSTDTQYF. The CDR3 bases are TGTGCCAGTAGTATATCGGGGGAACTAAGCGGGAGGCAAATAAGAAGCACAGATACGCAGTATTTT. The chain recombines TRBV19 with TRBJ2-3, with TRBD2 matching over 9 bases. Germline V gene sequence: CDR1 LNHDA, CDR2 SQIVND (reference sequence). The V segment lost 2 bases and the J segment 0 bases; nucleotides outside the gene matches: 21. This CDR3 has 22 residues.

The V and J genes are TRBV14 and TRBJ1-3, with 8 nucleotides matching TRBD1. Germline loops: CDR1 SGHDN, CDR2 FVKESK. The junction had 11 bases not matched to a gene; V was cut back by 4 bases and J by 0 bases. The CDR3 extends over 18 amino acids. CDR3 protein: CASSPPWAGGTSGNTIYF. CDR3 nucleotide sequence: TGTGCCAGCAGCCCTCCGTGGGCAGGGGGCACCTCTGGAAACACCATATATTTT. The complete variable domain, with remaining parts taken from reference TRBV14 and TRBJ1-3, reads EAGVTQFPSHSVIEKGQTVTLRCDPISGHDNLYWYRRVMGKEIKFLLHFVKESKQDESGMPNNRFLAERTGGTYSTLKVQPAELEDSGVYFCASSPPWAGGTSGNTIYFGEGSWLTVV.